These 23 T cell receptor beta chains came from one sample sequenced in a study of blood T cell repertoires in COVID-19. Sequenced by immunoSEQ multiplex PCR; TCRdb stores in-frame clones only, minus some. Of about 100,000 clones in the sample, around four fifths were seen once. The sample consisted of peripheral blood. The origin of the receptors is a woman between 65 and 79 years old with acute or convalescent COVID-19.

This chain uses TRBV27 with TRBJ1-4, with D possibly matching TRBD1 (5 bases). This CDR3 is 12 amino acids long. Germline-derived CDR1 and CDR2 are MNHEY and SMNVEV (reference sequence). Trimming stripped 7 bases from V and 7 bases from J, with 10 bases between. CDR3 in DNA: TGTGCCAGCACCCGAAGGGGTGAAAAACTGTTTTTT. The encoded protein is CASTRRGEKLFF. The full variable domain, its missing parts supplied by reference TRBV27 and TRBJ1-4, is EAQVTQNPRYLITVTGKKLTVTCSQNMNHEYMSWYRQDPGLGLRQIYYSMNVEVTDKGDVPEGYKVSRKEKRNFPLILESPSPNQTSLYFCASTRRGEKLFFGSGTQLSVL.

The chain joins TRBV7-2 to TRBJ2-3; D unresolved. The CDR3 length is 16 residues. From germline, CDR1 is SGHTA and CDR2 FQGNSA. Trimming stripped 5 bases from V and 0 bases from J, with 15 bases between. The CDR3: CASSPRRRSSTDTQYF. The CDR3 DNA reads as TGTGCCAGCAGCCCGCGGCGGCGATCTAGCACAGATACGCAGTATTTT.

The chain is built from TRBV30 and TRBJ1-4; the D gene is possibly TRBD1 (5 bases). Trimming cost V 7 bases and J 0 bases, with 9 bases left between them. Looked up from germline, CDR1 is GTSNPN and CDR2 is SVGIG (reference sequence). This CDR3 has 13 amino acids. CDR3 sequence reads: CAFGASTNEKLFF. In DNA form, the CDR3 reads TGTGCCTTTGGGGCTTCAACTAATGAAAAACTGTTTTTT. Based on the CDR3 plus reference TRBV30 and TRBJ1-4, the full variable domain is SQTIHQWPATLVQPVGSPLSLECTVEGTSNPNLYWYRQAAGRGLQLLFYSVGIGQISSEVPQNLSASRPQDRQFILSSKKLLLSDSGFYLCAFGASTNEKLFFGSGTQLSVL.

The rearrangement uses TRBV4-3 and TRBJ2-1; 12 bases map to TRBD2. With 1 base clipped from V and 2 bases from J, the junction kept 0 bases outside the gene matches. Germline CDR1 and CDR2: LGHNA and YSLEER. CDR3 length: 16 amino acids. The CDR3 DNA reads TGCGCCAGCAGCCAAGGACTAGCGGGGGCCTACAATGAGCAGTTCTTC. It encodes CASSQGLAGAYNEQFF.

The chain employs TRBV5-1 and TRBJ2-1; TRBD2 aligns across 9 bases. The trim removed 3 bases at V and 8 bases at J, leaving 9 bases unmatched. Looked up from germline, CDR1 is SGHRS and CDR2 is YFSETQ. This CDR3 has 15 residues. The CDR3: CASSSGLATVDEQFF. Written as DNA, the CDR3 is TGCGCCAGCAGCTCCGGACTAGCGACCGTCGATGAGCAGTTCTTC.

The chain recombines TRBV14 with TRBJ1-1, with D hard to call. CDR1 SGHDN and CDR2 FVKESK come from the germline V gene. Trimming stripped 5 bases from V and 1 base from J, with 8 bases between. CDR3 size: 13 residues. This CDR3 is CASSIQQNTEAFF. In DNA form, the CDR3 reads TGTGCCAGCAGCATACAACAGAACACTGAAGCTTTCTTT.

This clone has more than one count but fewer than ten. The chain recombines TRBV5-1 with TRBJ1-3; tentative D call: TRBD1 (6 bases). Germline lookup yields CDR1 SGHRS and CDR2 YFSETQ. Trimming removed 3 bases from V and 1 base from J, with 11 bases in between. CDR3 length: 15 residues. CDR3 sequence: CASSSQGMSGNTIYF. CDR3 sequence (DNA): TGCGCCAGCAGCTCACAGGGTATGTCTGGAAACACCATATATTTT.

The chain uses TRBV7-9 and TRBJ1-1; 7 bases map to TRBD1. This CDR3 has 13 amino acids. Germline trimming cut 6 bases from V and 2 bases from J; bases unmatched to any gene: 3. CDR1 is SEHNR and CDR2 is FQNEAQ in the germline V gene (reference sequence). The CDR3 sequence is CASRGTVNTEAFF. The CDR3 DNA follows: TGTGCCAGCAGGGGGACAGTAAACACTGAAGCTTTCTTT.

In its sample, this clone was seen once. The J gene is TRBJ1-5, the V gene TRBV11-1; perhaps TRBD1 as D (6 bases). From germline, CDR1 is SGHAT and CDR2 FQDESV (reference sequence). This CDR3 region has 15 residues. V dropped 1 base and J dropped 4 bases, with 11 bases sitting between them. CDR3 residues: CASSLGQVPNQPQHF. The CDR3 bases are TGTGCCAGCAGCTTAGGACAGGTCCCGAATCAGCCCCAGCATTTT.

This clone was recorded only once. This CDR3 is CASRTGRENTEAFF. Here the CDR3 DNA reads TGCGCCAGCAGGACCGGTCGGGAGAACACTGAAGCTTTCTTT. The chain has TRBV5-1 and TRBJ1-1; D is unclear. Deletions cut 5 bases from V and 1 base from J, with 12 bases between. This CDR3 has 14 residues. CDR1 and CDR2 from the germline V gene are SGHRS and YFSETQ.

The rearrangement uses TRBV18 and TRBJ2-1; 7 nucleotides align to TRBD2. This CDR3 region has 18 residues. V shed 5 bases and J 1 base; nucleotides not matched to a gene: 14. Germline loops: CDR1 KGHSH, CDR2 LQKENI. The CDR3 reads CASSKWAGGTKSYNEQFF. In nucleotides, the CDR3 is TGTGCCAGCTCAAAGTGGGCCGGGGGGACCAAGTCCTACAATGAGCAGTTCTTC. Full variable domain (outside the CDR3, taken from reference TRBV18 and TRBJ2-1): NAGVMQNPRHLVRRRGQEARLRCSPMKGHSHVYWYRQLPEEGLKFMVYLQKENIIDESGMPKERFSAEFPKEGPSILRIQQVVRGDSAAYFCASSKWAGGTKSYNEQFFGPGTRLTVL.

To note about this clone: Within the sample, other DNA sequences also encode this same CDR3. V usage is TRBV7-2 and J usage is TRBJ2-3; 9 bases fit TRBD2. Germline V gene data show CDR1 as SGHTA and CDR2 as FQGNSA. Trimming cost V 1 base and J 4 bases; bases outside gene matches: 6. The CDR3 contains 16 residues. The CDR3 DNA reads TGTGCCAGCAGCTTAGGAAGCGGGGGGTGGGCAGATACGCAGTATTTT. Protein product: CASSLGSGGWADTQYF.

The CDR3 coding sequence is TGCGCCAGCCAAGTGGGGTTAGACAGAAACACTGAAGCTTTCTTT. It specifies CASQVGLDRNTEAFF. The genes are TRBV4-3 and TRBJ1-1; D perhaps matches TRBD1 (5 bases). CDR1 and CDR2 from the germline V gene are LGHNA and YSLEER. There are 15 residues in the CDR3. V was shortened by 8 bases and J by 2 bases, with 18 bases between the two germline ends.

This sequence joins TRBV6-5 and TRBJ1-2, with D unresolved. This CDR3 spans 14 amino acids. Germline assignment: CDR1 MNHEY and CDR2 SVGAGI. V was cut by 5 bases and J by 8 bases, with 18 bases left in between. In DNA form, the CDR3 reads TGTGCCAGCAGTACACTTGGAGCAGTGGTAGGCTACACCTTC. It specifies CASSTLGAVVGYTF.

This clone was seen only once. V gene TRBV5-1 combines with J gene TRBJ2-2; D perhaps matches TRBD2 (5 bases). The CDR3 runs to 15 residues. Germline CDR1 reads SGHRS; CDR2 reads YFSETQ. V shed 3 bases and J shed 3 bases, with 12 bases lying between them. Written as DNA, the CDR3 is TGCGCCAGCAGCTCTACTACTAGGCACACCGGGGAGCTGTTTTTT. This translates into CASSSTTRHTGELFF. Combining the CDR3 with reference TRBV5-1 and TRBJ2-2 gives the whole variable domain KAGVTQTPRYLIKTRGQQVTLSCSPISGHRSVSWYQQTPGQGLQFLFEYFSETQRNKGNFPGRFSGRQFSNSRSEMNVSTLELGDSALYLCASSSTTRHTGELFFGEGSRLTVL.

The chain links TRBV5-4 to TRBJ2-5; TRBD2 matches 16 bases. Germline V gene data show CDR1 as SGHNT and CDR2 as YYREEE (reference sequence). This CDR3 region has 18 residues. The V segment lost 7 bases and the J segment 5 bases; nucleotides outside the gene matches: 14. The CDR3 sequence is CASRRAGGLAGGRETQYF. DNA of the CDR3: TGTGCCAGCCGCCGCGCCGGGGGACTAGCGGGGGGGCGGGAGACCCAGTACTTC.

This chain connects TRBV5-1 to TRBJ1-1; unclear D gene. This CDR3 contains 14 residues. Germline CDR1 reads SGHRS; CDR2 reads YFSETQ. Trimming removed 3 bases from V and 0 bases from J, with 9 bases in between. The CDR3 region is CASSYGELNTEAFF. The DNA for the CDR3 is TGCGCCAGCAGCTACGGGGAGCTGAACACTGAAGCTTTCTTT.

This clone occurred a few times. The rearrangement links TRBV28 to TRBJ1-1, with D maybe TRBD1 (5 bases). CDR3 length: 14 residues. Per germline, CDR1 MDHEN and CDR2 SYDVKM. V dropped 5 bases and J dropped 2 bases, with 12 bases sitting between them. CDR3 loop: CASSGGTFNTEAFF. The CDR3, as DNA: TGTGCCAGCAGTGGCGGGACGTTTAACACTGAAGCTTTCTTT.

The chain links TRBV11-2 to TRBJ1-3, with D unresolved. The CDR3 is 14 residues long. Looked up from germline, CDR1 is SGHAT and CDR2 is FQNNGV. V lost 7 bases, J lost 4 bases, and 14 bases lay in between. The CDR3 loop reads CASTRDTSGNTIYF. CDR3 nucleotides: TGTGCCAGCACCCGGGATACTTCGGGAAACACCATATATTTT.

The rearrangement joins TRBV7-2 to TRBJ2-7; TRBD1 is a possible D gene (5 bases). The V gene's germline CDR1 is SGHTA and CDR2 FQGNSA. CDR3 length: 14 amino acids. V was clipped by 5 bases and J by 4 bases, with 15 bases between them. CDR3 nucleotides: TGTGCCAGCAGCGTAGACAGCTGGCTATACGAGCAGTACTTC. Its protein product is CASSVDSWLYEQYF.

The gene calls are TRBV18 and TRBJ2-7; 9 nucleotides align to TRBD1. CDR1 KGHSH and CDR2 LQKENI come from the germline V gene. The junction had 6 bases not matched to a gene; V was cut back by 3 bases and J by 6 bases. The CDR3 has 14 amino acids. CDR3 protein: CASSPSGQGLEQYF. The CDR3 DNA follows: TGTGCCAGCTCACCGTCGGGACAGGGTCTCGAGCAGTACTTC.

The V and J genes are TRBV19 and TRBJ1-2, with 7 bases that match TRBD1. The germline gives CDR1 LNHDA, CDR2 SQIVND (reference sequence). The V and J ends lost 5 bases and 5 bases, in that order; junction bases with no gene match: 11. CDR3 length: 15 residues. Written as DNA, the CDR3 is TGTGCCAGTAGTTTCGCGACAGGGATCGAGTATGGCTACACCTTC. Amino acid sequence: CASSFATGIEYGYTF.

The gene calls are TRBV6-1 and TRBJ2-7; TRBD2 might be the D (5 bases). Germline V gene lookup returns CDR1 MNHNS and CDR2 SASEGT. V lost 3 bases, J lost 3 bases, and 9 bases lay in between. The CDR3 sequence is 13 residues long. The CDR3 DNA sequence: TGTGCCAGCAGTGAGAGAGGGTTCTACGAGCAGTACGTC. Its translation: CASSERGFYEQYV.